The 23 T cell receptor beta chains below were found in one sample sequenced in a study of control samples from healthy donors and cancer patients. TCRdb keeps only in-frame clones here, not all; method: immunoSEQ multiplex PCR. The table records about 120,000 clones, around 91% of them present only once. The specimen was PBMCs. These receptor sequences come from a woman aged 45-65 years with colorectal cancer.

This clone turned up a few times. The J gene is TRBJ1-5, the V gene TRBV5-1; D gene uncertain. The length of the CDR3 is 14 residues. Trimming removed 4 bases from V and 2 bases from J, with 10 bases in between. Germline CDR1 is SGHRS and CDR2 is YFSETQ. CDR3 nucleotides: TGCGCCAGCAGCGTGGATGGGGGCAATCAGCCCCAGCATTTT. This translates into CASSVDGGNQPQHF.

The chain is built from TRBV28 and TRBJ2-5; 9 nucleotides agree with TRBD1. V gave up 5 bases and J gave up 5 bases; unmatched junction bases: 6. The germline V gene has CDR1 MDHEN and CDR2 SYDVKM. The CDR3 contains 14 residues. CDR3 in DNA: TGTGCCAGCAGTAGGGGACAGGGCGGGGAGACCCAGTACTTC. This sequence encodes CASSRGQGGETQYF.

The rearrangement uses TRBV7-6 and TRBJ2-2, with 7 bases that match TRBD1. The CDR3 is 15 residues long. J was trimmed by 3 bases and V by 6 bases; bases with no gene match: 7. In germline, CDR1 is SGHVS, CDR2 FNYEAQ. CDR3: CASRSRQGDTGELFF. DNA for the CDR3: TGTGCCAGCAGGTCCCGACAGGGCGACACCGGGGAGCTGTTTTTT.

The chain employs TRBV5-1 and TRBJ2-1; D is ambiguous. The CDR3 is 16 amino acids. V was shortened by 4 bases and J by 0 bases, with 14 bases between the two germline ends. Germline CDR1 reads SGHRS; CDR2 reads YFSETQ. Here the CDR3 reads CASSVALHSSYNEQFF. The CDR3 DNA follows: TGCGCCAGCAGCGTTGCATTGCACAGCTCCTACAATGAGCAGTTCTTC.

CDR3 nucleotides: TGTGCCAGCAGCCCGGGAGACTATGGCTACACCTTC. Translated: CASSPGDYGYTF. V is TRBV14 and J is TRBJ1-2; D gene unclear. The V gene lost 4 bases and the J gene lost 3 bases, with 6 bases spanning the gap. The CDR3 spans 12 residues. Germline V lookup: CDR1 SGHDN, CDR2 FVKESK.

V gene TRBV10-3 combines with J gene TRBJ1-1; TRBD1 aligns across 9 bases. Germline V gene data show CDR1 as ENHRY and CDR2 as SYGVKD. CDR3 length: 15 residues. J was trimmed by 5 bases and V by 6 bases; bases with no gene match: 10. CDR3 amino acids: CAISRGSDRGTEAFF. CDR3 DNA sequence: TGTGCCATCAGCCGAGGTTCGGACAGGGGAACTGAAGCTTTCTTT.

The chain carries TRBV2 and TRBJ1-6; D call uncertain. The germline CDR1 and CDR2 sequences are SNHLY and FYNNEI. The CDR3 is 16 residues long. Trimming took 5 bases from V and 0 from J, leaving 11 bases between them. The CDR3, as DNA: TGTGCCAGCAGTAGCTTTTGGATCTCCTATAATTCACCCCTCCACTTT. Translating gives CASSSFWISYNSPLHF. The full variable domain, with the rest looked up from reference TRBV2 and TRBJ1-6, is EPEVTQTPSHQVTQMGQEVILRCVPISNHLYFYWYRQILGQKVEFLVSFYNNEISEKSEIFDDQFSVERPDGSNFTLKIRSTKLEDSAMYFCASSSFWISYNSPLHFGNGTRLTVT.

The chain is built from TRBV5-1 and TRBJ1-1; no firm D call. The germline V and J ends were trimmed by 0 bases and 1 base, with 7 bases remaining between them. The CDR3 contains 14 residues. The germline V gene encodes CDR1 SGHRS and CDR2 YFSETQ. CDR3 bases: TGCGCCAGCAGCTTGGAGGTTGGGAACACTGAAGCTTTCTTT. It specifies CASSLEVGNTEAFF.

The V call is TRBV18, the J call TRBJ1-2, with 10 bases that match TRBD1. Germline V gene lookup returns CDR1 KGHSH and CDR2 LQKENI. V dropped 1 base and J dropped 3; count of bases not matched to a gene: 5. CDR3 length: 16 residues. CDR3 in amino acids: CASSPRRQGADYGYTF. CDR3 DNA: TGTGCCAGCTCACCACGGCGACAGGGGGCAGACTATGGCTACACCTTC.

V is TRBV2 and J is TRBJ2-3; a possible D gene is TRBD2 (7 bases). Trimming removed 6 bases at V and 6 bases at J, with 13 bases between. Germline CDR1 is SNHLY and CDR2 is FYNNEI. CDR3 size: 13 residues. The CDR3 reads CASSPRGADTQYF. CDR3 sequence (DNA): TGTGCCAGCAGCCCCCGGGGGGCGGATACGCAGTATTTT.

The gene calls are TRBV7-8 and TRBJ2-7, with no clear D. Germline V CDR1 and CDR2: SGHVS, FQNEAQ. Between the trimmed V and J ends, which lost 5 bases and 6 bases, there was a span of 20 bases. CDR3 size: 15 residues. CDR3 residues: CASSPLRTGFVEQYF. CDR3 DNA: TGTGCCAGCAGCCCACTTAGGACGGGTTTTGTCGAGCAGTACTTC.

The V call is TRBV5-8, the J call TRBJ1-1; 7 nucleotides match TRBD1. The ends lost 0 bases at V and 11 bases at J; junction bases unmatched: 7. This CDR3 comprises 13 residues. CDR1 SGHTS and CDR2 YDEGEE come from the germline V gene. The CDR3 DNA follows: TGTGCCAGCAGCTTGGAGGGGGCAGGGGTTGCTTTCTTT. This encodes CASSLEGAGVAFF.

This chain links TRBV2 with TRBJ2-2, with D perhaps TRBD2 (6 bases). The germline V gene has CDR1 SNHLY and CDR2 FYNNEI. The length of the CDR3 is 12 residues. V shed 8 bases and J shed 3 bases, with 7 bases lying between them. The CDR3: CASRRDTGELFF. The CDR3 DNA reads TGTGCCAGCCGGAGGGACACCGGGGAGCTGTTTTTT.

This chain joins TRBV9 and TRBJ1-3; D unclear. CDR1 and CDR2 from the germline V gene are SGDLS and YYNGEE. The length of the CDR3 is 15 residues. Deletions cut 2 bases from V and 0 bases from J, with 9 bases between. The CDR3 DNA follows: TGTGCCAGCAGCGTCACAGAAATCTCTGGAAACACCATATATTTT. It codes for CASSVTEISGNTIYF.

The chain links TRBV29-1 to TRBJ2-5, with 8 bases lining up with TRBD2. The ends lost 2 bases at V and 5 bases at J; junction bases unmatched: 7. This CDR3 region has 14 residues. Germline V CDR1 and CDR2: SQVTM, ANQGSEA. Here the CDR3 reads CSVESGRNSETQYF. CDR3 in DNA: TGCAGCGTTGAAAGCGGGAGAAATTCGGAGACCCAGTACTTC.

The chain links TRBV6-5 to TRBJ1-5; TRBD1 is a possible D gene (5 bases). Per the germline V gene, CDR1 is MNHEY and CDR2 is SVGAGI. The CDR3 is made up of 15 amino acids. The V end was cut by 8 bases, the J end by 0 bases, with 14 bases between. The CDR3 here is CASHDSYYSNQPQHF. The CDR3 nucleotides are TGTGCCAGCCATGACAGCTACTATAGCAATCAGCCCCAGCATTTT.

This chain uses TRBV25-1 with TRBJ2-1, with a tentative D call TRBD1 (8 bases). Between the trimmed V and J ends, which lost 3 bases and 8 bases, there was a span of 14 bases. Germline loops: CDR1 MGHDK, CDR2 SYGVNS. There are 14 residues in the CDR3. The CDR3 bases are TGTGCCAGCAGTGACGAACAGGGGGGGGATGAGCAGTTCTTC. It yields the protein CASSDEQGGDEQFF.

With respect to this clone: This sample also contains other DNA sequences that code for the same CDR3. The gene calls are TRBV12-3 or TRBV12-4 and TRBJ1-1; D unresolved. The CDR3 sequence is 13 residues long. Trimming shortened V by 3 bases and J by 1 base, and 6 bases separated the two germline ends. In DNA form, the CDR3 reads TGTGCCAGCAGTTTGACCGGGAACACTGAAGCTTTCTTT. Amino acids: CASSLTGNTEAFF.

J is TRBJ1-1 and V is TRBV11-1, with D tentatively TRBD1 (6 bases). The CDR3 has 16 residues. V was trimmed by 3 bases and J by 5 bases, leaving 19 bases between them. Germline lookup yields CDR1 SGHAT and CDR2 FQDESV (reference sequence). CDR3 region: CASSFPGHPDGTEAFF. DNA of the CDR3: TGTGCCAGCAGCTTTCCGGGACATCCAGATGGGACTGAAGCTTTCTTT.

This chain joins TRBV7-2 and TRBJ1-1, with D hard to call. In germline, CDR1 is SGHTA, CDR2 FQGNSA. V lost 1 base and J lost 1, with 7 bases in between. The CDR3 extends over 14 amino acids. The CDR3 region has the DNA TGTGCCAGCAGCTTAGATAGTCGGAACACTGAAGCTTTCTTT. Its protein is CASSLDSRNTEAFF. The variable domain in full, completed from reference TRBV7-2 and TRBJ1-1, reads GAGVSQSPSNKVTEKGKDVELRCDPISGHTALYWYRQSLGQGLEFLIYFQGNSAPDKSGLPSDRFSAERTGGSVSTLTIQRTQQEDSAVYLCASSLDSRNTEAFFGQGTRLTVV.

V gene TRBV19 combines with J gene TRBJ1-5, with D hard to call. This CDR3 is built from 15 residues. Per the germline V gene, CDR1 is LNHDA and CDR2 is SQIVND (reference sequence). Between the trimmed V and J ends, which lost 8 bases and 4 bases, there was a span of 18 bases. This CDR3 is CASQSLAEENQPQHF. In DNA form, the CDR3 reads TGTGCCAGTCAATCACTGGCGGAGGAGAATCAGCCCCAGCATTTT.

This sequence joins TRBV9 and TRBJ1-5, with D perhaps TRBD1 (6 bases). V was clipped by 7 bases and J by 0 bases, with 11 bases between them. The CDR3 totals 14 residues. From germline, CDR1 is SGDLS and CDR2 YYNGEE. In nucleotides, the CDR3 is TGTGCCAGCGCGAGGGGGGCTAGCAATCAGCCCCAGCATTTT. Amino acids: CASARGASNQPQHF.

This chain connects TRBV6-5 to TRBJ2-6; the D call may be TRBD1 or TRBD2 (5 bases each). Trimming shortened V by 2 bases and J by 2 bases, and 7 bases separated the two germline ends. The CDR3 spans 15 residues. Germline V CDR1 and CDR2: MNHEY, SVGAGI. The CDR3 region is CASSYKGPGANVLTF. As DNA, the CDR3 is TGTGCCAGCAGTTACAAGGGACCTGGGGCCAACGTCCTGACTTTC.